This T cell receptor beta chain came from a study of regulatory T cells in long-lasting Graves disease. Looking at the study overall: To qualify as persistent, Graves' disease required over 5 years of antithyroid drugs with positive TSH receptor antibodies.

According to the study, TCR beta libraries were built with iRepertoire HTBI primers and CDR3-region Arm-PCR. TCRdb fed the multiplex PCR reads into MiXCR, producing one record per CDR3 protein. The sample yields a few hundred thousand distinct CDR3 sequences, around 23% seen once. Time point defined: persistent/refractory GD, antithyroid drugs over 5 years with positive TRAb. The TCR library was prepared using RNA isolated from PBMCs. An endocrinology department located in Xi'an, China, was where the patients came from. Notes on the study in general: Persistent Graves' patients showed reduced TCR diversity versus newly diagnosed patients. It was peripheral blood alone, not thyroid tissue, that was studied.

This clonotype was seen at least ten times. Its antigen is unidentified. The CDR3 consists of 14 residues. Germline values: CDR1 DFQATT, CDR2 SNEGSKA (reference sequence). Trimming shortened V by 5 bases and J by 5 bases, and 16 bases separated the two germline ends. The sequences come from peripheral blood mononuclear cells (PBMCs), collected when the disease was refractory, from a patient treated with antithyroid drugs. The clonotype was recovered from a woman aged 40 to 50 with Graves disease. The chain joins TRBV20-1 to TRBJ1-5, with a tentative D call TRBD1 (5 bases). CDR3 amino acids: CSAFRGEGHQPQHF. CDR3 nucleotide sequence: TGCAGTGCTTTTCGAGGGGAAGGTCATCAGCCCCAGCATTTT.